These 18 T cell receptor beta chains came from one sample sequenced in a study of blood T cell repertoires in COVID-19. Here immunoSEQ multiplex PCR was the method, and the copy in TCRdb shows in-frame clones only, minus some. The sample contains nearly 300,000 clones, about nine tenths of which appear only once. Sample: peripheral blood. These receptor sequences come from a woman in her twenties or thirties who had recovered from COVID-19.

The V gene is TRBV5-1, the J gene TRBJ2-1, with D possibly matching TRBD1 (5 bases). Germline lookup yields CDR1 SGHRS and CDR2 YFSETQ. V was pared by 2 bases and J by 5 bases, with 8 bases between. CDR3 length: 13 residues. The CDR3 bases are TGCGCCAGCAGCTTCGGACAAAACAATGAGCAGTTCTTC. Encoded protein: CASSFGQNNEQFF.

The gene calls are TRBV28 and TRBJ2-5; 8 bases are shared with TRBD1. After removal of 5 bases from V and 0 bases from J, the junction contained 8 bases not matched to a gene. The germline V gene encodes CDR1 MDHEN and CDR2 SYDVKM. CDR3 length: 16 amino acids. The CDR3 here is CASSRTGSPYQETQYF. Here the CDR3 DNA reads TGTGCCAGCAGTCGGACAGGGAGCCCGTACCAAGAGACCCAGTACTTC.

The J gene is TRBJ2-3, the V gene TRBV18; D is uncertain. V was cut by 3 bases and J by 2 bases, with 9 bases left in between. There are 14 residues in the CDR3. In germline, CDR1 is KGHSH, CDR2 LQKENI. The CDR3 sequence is CASSPVVHTDTQYF. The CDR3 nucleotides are TGTGCCAGCTCACCGGTAGTCCACACAGATACGCAGTATTTT.

The DNA for the CDR3 is TGTGCCAGCAGTTTGAACAGGGTGACTGGAAACACCATATATTTT. Translated, it gives CASSLNRVTGNTIYF. The J gene is TRBJ1-3, the V gene TRBV6-5, with D possibly being TRBD1 (6 bases). The length of the CDR3 is 15 residues. Germline V lookup: CDR1 MNHEY, CDR2 SVGAGI. V was shortened by 4 bases and J by 2 bases, with 12 bases between the two germline ends.

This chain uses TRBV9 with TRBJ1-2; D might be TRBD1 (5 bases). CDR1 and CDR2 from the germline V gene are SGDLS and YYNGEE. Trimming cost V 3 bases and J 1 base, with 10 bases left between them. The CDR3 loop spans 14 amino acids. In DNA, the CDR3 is TGTGCCAGCAGCGCCCCCCAGGGTAACTATGGCTACACCTTC. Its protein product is CASSAPQGNYGYTF.

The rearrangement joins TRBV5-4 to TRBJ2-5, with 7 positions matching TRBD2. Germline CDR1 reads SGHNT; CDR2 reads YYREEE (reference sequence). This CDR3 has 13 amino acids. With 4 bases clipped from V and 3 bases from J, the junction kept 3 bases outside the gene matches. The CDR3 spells CASSTTSEETQYF. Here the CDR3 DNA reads TGTGCCAGCAGCACAACTAGCGAAGAGACCCAGTACTTC.

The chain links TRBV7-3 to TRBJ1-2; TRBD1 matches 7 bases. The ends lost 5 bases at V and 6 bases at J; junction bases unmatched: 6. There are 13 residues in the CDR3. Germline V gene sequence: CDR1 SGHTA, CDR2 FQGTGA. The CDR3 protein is CASSPRGQDGYTF. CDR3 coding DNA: TGTGCCAGCAGCCCCCGCGGACAGGATGGCTACACCTTC. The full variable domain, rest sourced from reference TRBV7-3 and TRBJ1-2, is GAGVSQTPSNKVTEKGKYVELRCDPISGHTALYWYRQSLGQGPEFLIYFQGTGAADDSGLPNDRFFAVRPEGSVSTLKIQRTERGDSAVYLCASSPRGQDGYTFGSGTRLTVV.

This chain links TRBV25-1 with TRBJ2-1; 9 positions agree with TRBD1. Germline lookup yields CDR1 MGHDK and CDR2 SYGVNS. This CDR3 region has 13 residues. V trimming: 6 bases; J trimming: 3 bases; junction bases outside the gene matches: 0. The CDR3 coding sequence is TGTGCCAGCAGGGGACAGGGCTACAATGAGCAGTTCTTC. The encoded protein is CASRGQGYNEQFF.

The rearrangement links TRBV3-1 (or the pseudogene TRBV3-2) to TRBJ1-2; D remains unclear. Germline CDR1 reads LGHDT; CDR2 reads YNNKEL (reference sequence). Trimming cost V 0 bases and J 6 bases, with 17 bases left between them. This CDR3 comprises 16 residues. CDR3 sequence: CASSQDRRASGDGYTF. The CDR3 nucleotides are TGTGCCAGCAGCCAAGATCGAAGGGCGAGCGGGGATGGCTACACCTTC.

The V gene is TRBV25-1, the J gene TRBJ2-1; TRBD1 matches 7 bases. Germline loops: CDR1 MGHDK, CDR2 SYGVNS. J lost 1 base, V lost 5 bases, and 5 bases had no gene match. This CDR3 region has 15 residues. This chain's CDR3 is CASSTYRGSYNEQFF. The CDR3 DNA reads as TGTGCCAGCAGTACGTACAGGGGATCCTACAATGAGCAGTTCTTC.

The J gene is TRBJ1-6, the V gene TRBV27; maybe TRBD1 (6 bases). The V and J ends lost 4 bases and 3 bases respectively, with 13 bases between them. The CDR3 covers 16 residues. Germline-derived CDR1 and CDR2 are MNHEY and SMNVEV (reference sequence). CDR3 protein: CASSWYRANYNSPLHF. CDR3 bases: TGTGCCAGCAGTTGGTACAGGGCCAACTATAATTCACCCCTCCACTTT.

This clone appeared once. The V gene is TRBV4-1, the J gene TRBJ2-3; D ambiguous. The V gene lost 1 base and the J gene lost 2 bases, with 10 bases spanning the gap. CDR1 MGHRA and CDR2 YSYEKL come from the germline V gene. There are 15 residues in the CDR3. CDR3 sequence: CASSQGSFFTDTQYF. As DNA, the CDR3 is TGCGCCAGCAGCCAAGGCAGTTTCTTCACAGATACGCAGTATTTT.

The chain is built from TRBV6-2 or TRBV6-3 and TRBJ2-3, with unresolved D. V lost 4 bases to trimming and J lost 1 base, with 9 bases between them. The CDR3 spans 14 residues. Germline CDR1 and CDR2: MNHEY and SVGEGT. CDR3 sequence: CASSLVGGTDTQYF. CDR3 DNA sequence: TGTGCCAGCAGTTTAGTCGGTGGCACAGATACGCAGTATTTT.

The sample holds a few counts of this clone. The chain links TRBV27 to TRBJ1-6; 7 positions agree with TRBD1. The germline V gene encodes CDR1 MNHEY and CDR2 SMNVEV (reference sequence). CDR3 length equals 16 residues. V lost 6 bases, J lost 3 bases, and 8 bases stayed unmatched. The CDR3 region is CASRVNRDSYNSPLHF. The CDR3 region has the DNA TGTGCCAGCAGGGTAAACAGGGACAGCTATAATTCACCCCTCCACTTT.

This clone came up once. CDR3 region: CSVDRGVGTDTQYF. DNA for the CDR3: TGCAGCGTTGACCGGGGGGTTGGCACAGATACGCAGTATTTT. V gene TRBV29-1 combines with J gene TRBJ2-3, with 7 bases that match TRBD2. CDR1 is SQVTM and CDR2 is ANQGSEA in the germline V gene. CDR3 length equals 14 residues. The junction had 4 bases not matched to a gene; V was cut back by 3 bases and J by 1 base.

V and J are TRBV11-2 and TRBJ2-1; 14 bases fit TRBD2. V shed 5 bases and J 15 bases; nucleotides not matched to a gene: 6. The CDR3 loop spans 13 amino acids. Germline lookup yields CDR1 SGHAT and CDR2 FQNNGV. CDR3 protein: CASSPGLAGGLFF. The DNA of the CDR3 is TGTGCCAGCAGCCCCGGACTAGCGGGGGGATTGTTCTTC.

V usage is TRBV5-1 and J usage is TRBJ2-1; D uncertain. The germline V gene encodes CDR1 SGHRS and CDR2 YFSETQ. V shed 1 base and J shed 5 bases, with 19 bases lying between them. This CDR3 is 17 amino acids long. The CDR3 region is CASSLMRRSAPNNEQFF. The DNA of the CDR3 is TGCGCCAGCAGCTTGATGAGGCGGTCGGCCCCGAACAATGAGCAGTTCTTC. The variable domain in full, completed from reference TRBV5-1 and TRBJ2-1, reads KAGVTQTPRYLIKTRGQQVTLSCSPISGHRSVSWYQQTPGQGLQFLFEYFSETQRNKGNFPGRFSGRQFSNSRSEMNVSTLELGDSALYLCASSLMRRSAPNNEQFFGPGTRLTVL.

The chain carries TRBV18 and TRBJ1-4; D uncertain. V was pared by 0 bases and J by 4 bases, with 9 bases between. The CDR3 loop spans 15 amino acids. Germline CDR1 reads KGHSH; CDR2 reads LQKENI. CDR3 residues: CASSPPEQYNEKLFF. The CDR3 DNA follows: TGTGCCAGCTCACCACCGGAACAGTATAATGAAAAACTGTTTTTT.